This T cell receptor beta chain was observed in a study of cytomegalovirus exposure and HLA in healthy donors. The overall study: Early released data comprised around 80 million unique TCRs from HLA-typed donors.

The CDR3 loop spans 14 amino acids. Germline V gene data show CDR1 as MNHEY and CDR2 as SMNVEV (reference sequence). V was cut by 6 bases and J by 7 bases, with 18 bases left in between. PCR primers comprised 60 Vbeta and 13 Jbeta primers. Profiled with immunoSEQ multiplex PCR; TCRdb holds only in-frame clones, not every one. The sample contains over 150,000 clones, about 80% of which appear only once. This clone was seen just once. Its antigen is as yet unknown. Overall study findings and caveats: Accurate HLA-A and HLA-B prediction from TCR beta sequences was reported for most subjects. Looking again later, the authors saw that most CMV-associated TCR beta chains seemed HLA-restricted. What a later analysis reportedly showed was that an Asian-associated ancestry cluster had fewer N-insertions than the roughly 670-donor mean.

The rearrangement links TRBV27 to TRBJ1-1; no clear D. What was sequenced was PBMCs. The receptor's source is a man aged 25 to 40 in good health and CMV-seropositive. The CDR3 DNA sequence: TGTGCCAGCAGGATCACCCGGACTGGTGGTGAAGCTTTCTTT. Residues: CASRITRTGGEAFF.